This passage covers 21 T cell receptor beta chains from one sample sequenced in a study of OX40 agonist ivuxolimab in advanced cancers. The method was immunoSEQ multiplex PCR; TCRdb's version includes in-frame clones alone and lacks a portion of them. The table lists 52,000 or so clones, 84% of them singletons. The material sequenced was CD4+ or CD8+ T cells sorted from blood, taken in a trial of the OX40 agonist ivuxolimab. Every receptor here comes from an adult with an advanced solid tumor such as melanoma, head and neck, liver or kidney cancer.

The chain employs TRBV7-2 and TRBJ2-3; 8 nucleotides align to TRBD1. Germline V gene lookup returns CDR1 SGHTA and CDR2 FQGNSA. The CDR3 spans 17 residues. The V gene end was trimmed by 5 bases and the J gene end by 0 bases; junction bases not matched to a gene: 10. The CDR3 DNA is TGTGCCAGCAGCCCCATCCGACAGGGGAAGAGCACAGATACGCAGTATTTT. Translating it yields CASSPIRQGKSTDTQYF.

V is TRBV7-9 and J is TRBJ2-3, with 7 bases identical to TRBD1. The CDR3 totals 15 residues. Per germline, CDR1 SEHNR and CDR2 FQNEAQ (reference sequence). Losses at the gene ends were 5 bases for V and 5 bases for J; bases not matched to a gene: 10. Written as DNA, the CDR3 is TGTGCCAGCAGCACATCGACAGGGTGGGGAGATACGCAGTATTTT. Translated, it gives CASSTSTGWGDTQYF.

The chain carries TRBV30 and TRBJ1-1; D call uncertain. Germline values: CDR1 GTSNPN, CDR2 SVGIG (reference sequence). The CDR3 sequence is 14 residues long. Trimming stripped 2 bases from V and 4 bases from J, with 14 bases between. CDR3 DNA: TGTGCCTGGAGTAGGAGGCGGATGATCACTGAAGCTTTCTTT. This translates into CAWSRRRMITEAFF.

This clone was recorded once. The rearrangement uses TRBV7-3 and TRBJ2-7, with D perhaps TRBD2 (6 bases). Trimming stripped 4 bases from V and 5 bases from J, with 18 bases between. CDR1 SGHTA and CDR2 FQGTGA come from the germline V gene. This CDR3 has 15 amino acids. The CDR3 DNA sequence: TGTGCCAGCAGCTCCGAACGGGTAGCGGTGCACGAGCAGTACTTC. This gives the protein CASSSERVAVHEQYF.

The gene calls are TRBV6-1 and TRBJ1-5, with D possibly matching TRBD1 (6 bases). V was shortened by 7 bases and J by 5 bases, with 12 bases between the two germline ends. The germline CDR1 and CDR2 sequences are MNHNS and SASEGT. CDR3 length equals 13 residues. CDR3 bases: TGTGCCAGCACCGGGACAAAGGATCAGCCCCAGCATTTT. Translating it yields CASTGTKDQPQHF.

V and J are TRBV9 and TRBJ2-7; 10 positions match TRBD1. Germline CDR1 and CDR2: SGDLS and YYNGEE. J was trimmed by 4 bases and V by 0 bases; bases with no gene match: 4. There are 15 residues in the CDR3. In DNA form, the CDR3 reads TGTGCCAGCAGCGTAGCTTGGGGACAGGGGTACGAGCAGTACTTC. Translating gives CASSVAWGQGYEQYF.

The genes are TRBV19 and TRBJ1-2, with D uncertain. V lost 4 bases and J lost 3, with 6 bases in between. The germline CDR1 and CDR2 sequences are LNHDA and SQIVND (reference sequence). This CDR3 spans 12 amino acids. The CDR3 loop is CASSRRDYGYTF. The CDR3 DNA is TGTGCCAGTAGTAGGAGGGACTATGGCTACACCTTC.

V and J are TRBV19 and TRBJ1-1; weak D call: TRBD1 (6 bases). This CDR3 spans 14 amino acids. Germline-derived CDR1 and CDR2 are LNHDA and SQIVND (reference sequence). Trimming took 2 bases from V and 4 from J, leaving 11 bases between them. CDR3 nucleotide sequence: TGTGCCAGTAGTATACGGGGGCGAGGCACTGAAGCTTTCTTT. Translating it yields CASSIRGRGTEAFF.

V gene TRBV5-8 combines with J gene TRBJ2-1; the D gene is possibly TRBD1 (6 bases). The V gene's germline CDR1 is SGHTS and CDR2 YDEGEE. CDR3 length: 11 amino acids. V gave up 3 bases and J gave up 9 bases, with 7 bases separating them. The DNA of the CDR3 is TGTGCCAGCAGCTGGACAGTTGAGCAGTTCTTC. It encodes CASSWTVEQFF.

The CDR3 DNA reads TGCGCCAGCAGCTTGGTTCCCGAAAATTACAATGAGCAGTTCTTC. It specifies CASSLVPENYNEQFF. The genes are TRBV5-1 and TRBJ2-1, with unresolved D. Germline V gene lookup returns CDR1 SGHRS and CDR2 YFSETQ. V gave up 0 bases and J gave up 4 bases, with 11 bases separating them. The CDR3 is made up of 15 amino acids.

There are a few counts of this clone. The chain is built from TRBV9 and TRBJ1-1; no firm D call. The V end lost 0 bases, the J end lost 0 bases, and 9 bases lay between the germline ends. The CDR3 has 15 amino acids. CDR1 and CDR2 from the germline V gene are SGDLS and YYNGEE. This chain's CDR3 is CASSVGNQMNTEAFF. In nucleotides, the CDR3 is TGTGCCAGCAGCGTAGGGAACCAAATGAACACTGAAGCTTTCTTT.

This chain uses TRBV30 with TRBJ1-4; 7 bases are a match to TRBD1. Germline V gene data show CDR1 as GTSNPN and CDR2 as SVGIG (reference sequence). J gave up 4 bases and V 0 bases, and 2 bases lay outside the gene matches. The CDR3 consists of 14 residues. For the CDR3, the DNA is TGTGCCTGGAGTGTTTGGGACAGTAATGAAAAACTGTTTTTT. Translation: CAWSVWDSNEKLFF.

This rearrangement joins TRBV21-1 to TRBJ1-5; whether TRBD1, the table's D call, matches the DNA was not checked. TRBV21-1 is recorded as a pseudogene. The CDR3 contains 17 residues. CDR3 sequence (DNA): TGTGCCAGCAGCAAAGTAGGCAGCCCAGGGCCGTTCGAACCCCAGCATTTT. This translates into CASSKVGSPGPFEPQHF.

V and J are TRBV2 and TRBJ2-7, with D perhaps matching TRBD2 (6 bases). The V end was cut by 8 bases, the J end by 0 bases, with 11 bases between. Germline V gene lookup returns CDR1 SNHLY and CDR2 FYNNEI. The CDR3 loop spans 13 amino acids. The CDR3 DNA is TGTGCCAGCTCGGGACTGTACTCCTACGAGCAGTACTTC. It is translated as CASSGLYSYEQYF. Combining the CDR3 with reference TRBV2 and TRBJ2-7 gives the whole variable domain EPEVTQTPSHQVTQMGQEVILRCVPISNHLYFYWYRQILGQKVEFLVSFYNNEISEKSEIFDDQFSVERPDGSNFTLKIRSTKLEDSAMYFCASSGLYSYEQYFGPGTRLTVT.

The chain employs TRBV5-1 and TRBJ2-1; weak D call: TRBD1 (6 bases). V dropped 4 bases and J dropped 7 bases, with 15 bases sitting between them. The CDR3 covers 14 residues. Per germline, CDR1 SGHRS and CDR2 YFSETQ. The CDR3 sequence: CASSIQGVQNEQFF. The DNA of the CDR3 is TGCGCCAGCAGCATACAGGGAGTACAGAATGAGCAGTTCTTC.

The V and J genes are TRBV4-3 and TRBJ1-2; 9 bases fit TRBD1. The CDR3 extends over 16 amino acids. Unmatched junction bases numbered 7, after V lost 0 bases and J lost 5 bases. Looked up from germline, CDR1 is LGHNA and CDR2 is YSLEER. CDR3 residues: CASSQDGGQGQYGYTF. For the CDR3, the DNA is TGCGCCAGCAGCCAAGATGGGGGACAGGGTCAATATGGCTACACCTTC.

Remarks on this clone: One end of the junction fails to match germline, which may point to a read error. Other DNA sequences in the sample encode the same CDR3. The rearrangement uses TRBV6-5 and TRBJ1-1; D is unresolved. Germline lookup yields CDR1 MNHEY and CDR2 SVGAGI. The CDR3 is 15 amino acids. CDR3 region: CASSYARTSNTEAFF. CDR3 in DNA: TGTGCTAGCAGTTACGCAAGAACCTCGAACACTGAAGCTTTCTTT.

For the CDR3, the DNA is TGTGCCAGCAGTTACTCTCAATTAGATGCTTTCTTT. This encodes CASSYSQLDAFF. V gene TRBV28 combines with J gene TRBJ1-1, with D unclear. The CDR3 sequence is 12 residues long. V was cut by 4 bases and J by 11 bases, with 14 bases left in between. CDR1 and CDR2 from the germline V gene are MDHEN and SYDVKM.

As to this clone: An end of the junction differs from the germline gene, which may be a read error. The chain is built from TRBV6-6 and TRBJ2-7; D not resolved. Germline V gives CDR1 MNHNY, CDR2 SVGAGI (reference sequence). This CDR3 has 14 amino acids. For the CDR3, the DNA is TGTGCCAGCAGTAACTCTTTCGGTTCCTACGAGCAGTACTTC. It translates to CASSNSFGSYEQYF.

This clone was seen only a few times. The V call is TRBV7-2, the J call TRBJ1-1, with 7 bases lining up with TRBD1. The CDR3 spans 14 residues. Germline V lookup: CDR1 SGHTA, CDR2 FQGNSA. The J segment lost 7 bases and the V segment lost 6 bases, leaving 11 bases of the junction unmatched. The CDR3 sequence is CASSFTWDSFEAFF. CDR3 in DNA: TGTGCCAGCAGTTTCACCTGGGACAGTTTTGAAGCTTTCTTT.

This sequence joins TRBV7-3 and TRBJ2-7; TRBD2 matches 7 bases. V trimming: 2 bases; J trimming: 1 base; junction bases outside the gene matches: 2. This CDR3 is built from 14 residues. Germline-derived CDR1 and CDR2 are SGHTA and FQGTGA. The CDR3 reads CASSLGLGSYEQYF. The CDR3, as DNA: TGTGCCAGCAGCTTAGGACTAGGTTCCTACGAGCAGTACTTC.